Described below is a single T cell receptor (beta chain) sequence and its context. The antigen remains unidentified. Germline trimming cut 4 bases from V and 5 bases from J; bases unmatched to any gene: 16. The CDR3 runs 19 residues. Germline loops: CDR1 SQVTM, CDR2 ANQGSEA. The sample comes from a study of Ad26.COV2.S vaccination and SARS-CoV-2 variants. General observations from the study: Responses of spike-specific T cells (both CD8+ and CD4+) reportedly showed substantial breadth after vaccination.

The treatment was: around 19 received Ad26.COV2.S at low or high dose, single or two shots; a few received placebo; per-sample allocation not given. On day 63 after the first injection, vaccine and placebo recipients gave samples. Produced via immunoSEQ multiplex PCR; TCRdb's table is partial and in-frame only. The profile covers about 330,000 clones, with about 90% appearing a single time and over 5% taken by the ten largest. This TCR derives from a person between 18 and 60 years old who received the Ad26.COV2.S COVID-19 vaccine or a placebo. This sample comprised peripheral blood, obtained in a trial of Ad26.COV2.S vaccine versus placebo. The chain joins TRBV29-1 to TRBJ2-4; 14 nucleotides align to TRBD2. The CDR3 here is CSVAKGLAGATAWENIQYF. The CDR3 DNA sequence: TGCAGCGTTGCGAAGGGACTAGCGGGAGCCACCGCGTGGGAAAACATTCAGTACTTC.